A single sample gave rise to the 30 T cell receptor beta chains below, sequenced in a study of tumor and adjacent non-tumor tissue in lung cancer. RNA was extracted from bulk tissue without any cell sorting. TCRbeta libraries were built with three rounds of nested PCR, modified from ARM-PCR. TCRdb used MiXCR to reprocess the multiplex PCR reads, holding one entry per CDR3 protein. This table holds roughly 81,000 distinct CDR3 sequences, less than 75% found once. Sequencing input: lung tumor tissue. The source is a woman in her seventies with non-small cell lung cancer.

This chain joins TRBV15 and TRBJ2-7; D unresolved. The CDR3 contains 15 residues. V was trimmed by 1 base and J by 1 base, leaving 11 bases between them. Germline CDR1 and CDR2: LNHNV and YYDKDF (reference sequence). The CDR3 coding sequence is TGTGCCACCAGCAGAGGCGGAGACTTATCCTACGAGCAGTACTTC. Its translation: CATSRGGDLSYEQYF.

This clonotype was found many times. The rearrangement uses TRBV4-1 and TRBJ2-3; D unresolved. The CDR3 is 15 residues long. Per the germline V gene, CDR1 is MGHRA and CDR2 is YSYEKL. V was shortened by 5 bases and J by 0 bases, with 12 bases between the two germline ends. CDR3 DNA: TGCGCCAGCAGCAAACGCACCCCTAGCACAGATACGCAGTATTTT. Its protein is CASSKRTPSTDTQYF.

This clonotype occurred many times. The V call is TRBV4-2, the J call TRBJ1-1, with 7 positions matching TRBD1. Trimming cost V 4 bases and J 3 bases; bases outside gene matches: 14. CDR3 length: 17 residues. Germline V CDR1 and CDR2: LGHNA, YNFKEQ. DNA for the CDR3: TGTGCCAGCAGCCCGGGACAGTTCAGGGTTAGTGACACTGAAGCTTTCTTT. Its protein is CASSPGQFRVSDTEAFF.

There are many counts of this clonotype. For the CDR3, the DNA is TGTGCCACCAGTGAAACAGACACTGAAGCTTTCTTT. Translating it yields CATSETDTEAFF. The V and J genes are TRBV24-1 and TRBJ1-1, with D hard to call. This CDR3 is built from 12 residues. CDR1 and CDR2 from the germline V gene are KGHDR and SFDVKD. V was clipped by 4 bases and J by 3 bases, with 5 bases between them.

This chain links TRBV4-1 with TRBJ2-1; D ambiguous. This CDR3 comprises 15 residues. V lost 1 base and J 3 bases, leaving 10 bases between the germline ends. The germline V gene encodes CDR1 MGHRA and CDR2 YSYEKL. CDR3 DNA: TGCGCCAGCAGCCAAGCGTTTTGGGACTACAATGAGCAGTTCTTC. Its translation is CASSQAFWDYNEQFF.

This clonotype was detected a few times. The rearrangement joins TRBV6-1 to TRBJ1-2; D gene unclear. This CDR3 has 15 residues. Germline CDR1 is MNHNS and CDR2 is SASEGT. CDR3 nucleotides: TGTGTCAGTAGTGTGGACTATAAATGGAACAGTGGCTACACCTTC. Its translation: CVSSVDYKWNSGYTF.

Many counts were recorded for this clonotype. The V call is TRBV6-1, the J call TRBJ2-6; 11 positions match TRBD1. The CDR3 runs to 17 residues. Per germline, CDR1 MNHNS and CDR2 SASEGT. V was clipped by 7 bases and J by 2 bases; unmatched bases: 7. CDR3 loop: CASTKGQGDAGANVLTF. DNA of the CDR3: TGTGCCAGCACCAAGGGACAGGGGGATGCTGGGGCCAACGTCCTGACTTTC.

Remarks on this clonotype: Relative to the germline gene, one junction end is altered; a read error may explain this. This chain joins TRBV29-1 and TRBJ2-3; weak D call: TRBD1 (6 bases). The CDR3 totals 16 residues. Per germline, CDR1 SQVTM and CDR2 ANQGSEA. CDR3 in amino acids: CRVEDHGQYDTDTQYF. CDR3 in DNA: TGCCGTGTTGAAGATCACGGACAGTATGACACAGATACGCAGTATTTC.

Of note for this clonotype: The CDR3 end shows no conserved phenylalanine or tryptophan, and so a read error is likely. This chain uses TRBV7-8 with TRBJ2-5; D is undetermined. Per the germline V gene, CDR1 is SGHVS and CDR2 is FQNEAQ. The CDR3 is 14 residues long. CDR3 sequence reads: CTSSSTIPKETQYL. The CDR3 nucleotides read TGTACCAGCAGCTCTACCATACCCAAAGAGACCCAGTACCTC.

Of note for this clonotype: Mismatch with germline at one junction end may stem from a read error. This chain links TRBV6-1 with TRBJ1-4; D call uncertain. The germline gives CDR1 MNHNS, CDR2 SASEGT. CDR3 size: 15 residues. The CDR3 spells CASGDGSATNEKLFF. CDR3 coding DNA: TGTGCCAGCGGTGATGGATCAGCAACTAATGAAAAACTGTTTTTT.

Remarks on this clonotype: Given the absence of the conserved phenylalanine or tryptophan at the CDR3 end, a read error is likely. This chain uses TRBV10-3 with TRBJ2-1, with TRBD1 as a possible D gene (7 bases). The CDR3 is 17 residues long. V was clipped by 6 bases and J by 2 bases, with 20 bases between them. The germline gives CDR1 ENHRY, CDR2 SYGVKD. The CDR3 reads CAIRNDGGTEAYNEQFL. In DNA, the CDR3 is TGTGCCATCAGAAATGACGGAGGGACAGAGGCCTACAATGAGCAGTTCTTG.

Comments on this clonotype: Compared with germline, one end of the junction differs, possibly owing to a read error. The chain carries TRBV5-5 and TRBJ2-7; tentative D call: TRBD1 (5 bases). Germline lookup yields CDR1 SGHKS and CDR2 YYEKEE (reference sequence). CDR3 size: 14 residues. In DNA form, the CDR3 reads TGTGCCAGCAGCTTACGCACAGGCTCCTACGTGCAGTACTTC. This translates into CASSLRTGSYVQYF. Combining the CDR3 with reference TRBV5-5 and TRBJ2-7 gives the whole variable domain DAGVTQSPTHLIKTRGQQVTLRCSPISGHKSVSWYQQVLGQGPQFIFQYYEKEERGRGNFPDRFSARQFPNYSSELNVNALLLGDSALYLCASSLRTGSYVQYFGPGTRLTVT.

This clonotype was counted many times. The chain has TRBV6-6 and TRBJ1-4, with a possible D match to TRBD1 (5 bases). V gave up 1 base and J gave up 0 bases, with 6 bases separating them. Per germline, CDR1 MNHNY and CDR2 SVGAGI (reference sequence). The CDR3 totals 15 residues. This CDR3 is CASSYLGPTNEKLFF. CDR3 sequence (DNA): TGTGCCAGCAGTTACTTGGGACCAACTAATGAAAAACTGTTTTTT.

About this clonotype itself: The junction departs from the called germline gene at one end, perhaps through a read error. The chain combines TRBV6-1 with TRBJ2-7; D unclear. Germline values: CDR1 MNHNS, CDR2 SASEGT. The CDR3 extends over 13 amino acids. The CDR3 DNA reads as TGTGCCAGCTGTGAAGAGTGGGGCTACGAGCAGTACTTC. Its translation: CASCEEWGYEQYF.

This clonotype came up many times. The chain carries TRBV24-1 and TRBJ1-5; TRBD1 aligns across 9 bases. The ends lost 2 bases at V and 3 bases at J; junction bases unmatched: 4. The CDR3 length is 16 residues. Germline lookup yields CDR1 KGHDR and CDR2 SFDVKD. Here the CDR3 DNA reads TGTGCCACCAGTGATTCCTCACAGGGGGCCAATCAGCCCCAGCATTTT. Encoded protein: CATSDSSQGANQPQHF.

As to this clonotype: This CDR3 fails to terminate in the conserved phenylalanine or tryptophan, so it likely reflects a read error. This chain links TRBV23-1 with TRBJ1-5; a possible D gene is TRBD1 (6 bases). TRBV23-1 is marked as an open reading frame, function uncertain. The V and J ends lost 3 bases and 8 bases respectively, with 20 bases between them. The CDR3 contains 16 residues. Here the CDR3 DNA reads TGCGCCAGCAGTCAGTCCGTGGGGGGCTCTCATAAGCCCCAGCATCTT. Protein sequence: CASSQSVGGSHKPQHL.

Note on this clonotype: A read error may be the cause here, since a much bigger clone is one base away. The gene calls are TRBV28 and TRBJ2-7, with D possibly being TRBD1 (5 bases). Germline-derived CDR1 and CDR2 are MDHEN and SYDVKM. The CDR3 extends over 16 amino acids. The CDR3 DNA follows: TGTGCCAACAGTTTATATAACGACAGACCCTCCTACGAGCAGTACTTC. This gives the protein CANSLYNDRPSYEQYF.

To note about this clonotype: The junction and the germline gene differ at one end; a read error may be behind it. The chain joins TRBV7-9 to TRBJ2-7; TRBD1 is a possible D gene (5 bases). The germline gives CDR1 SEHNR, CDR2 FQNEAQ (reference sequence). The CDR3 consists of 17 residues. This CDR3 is CASSCWSASGFSYEEYF. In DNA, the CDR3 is TGTGCCAGCAGCTGCTGGTCTGCTTCAGGGTTTTCCTACGAGGAGTACTTC.

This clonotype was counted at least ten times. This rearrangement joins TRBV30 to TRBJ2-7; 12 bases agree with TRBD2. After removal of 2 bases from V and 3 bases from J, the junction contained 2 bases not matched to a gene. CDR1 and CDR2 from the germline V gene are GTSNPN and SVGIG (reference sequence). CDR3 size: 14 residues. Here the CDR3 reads CAWSRTSGIYEQYF. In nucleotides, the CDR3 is TGTGCCTGGAGTCGGACTAGCGGGATCTACGAGCAGTACTTC. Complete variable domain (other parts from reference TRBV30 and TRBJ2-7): SQTIHQWPATLVQPVGSPLSLECTVEGTSNPNLYWYRQAAGRGLQLLFYSVGIGQISSEVPQNLSASRPQDRQFILSSKKLLLSDSGFYLCAWSRTSGIYEQYFGPGTRLTVT.

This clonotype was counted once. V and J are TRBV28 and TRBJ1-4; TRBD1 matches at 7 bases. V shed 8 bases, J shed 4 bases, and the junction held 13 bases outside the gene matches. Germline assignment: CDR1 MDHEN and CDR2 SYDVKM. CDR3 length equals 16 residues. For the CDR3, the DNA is TGTGCCAGCGTCCGAGGCGGGACAGAGAGTAATGAAAAACTGTTTTTT. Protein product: CASVRGGTESNEKLFF.

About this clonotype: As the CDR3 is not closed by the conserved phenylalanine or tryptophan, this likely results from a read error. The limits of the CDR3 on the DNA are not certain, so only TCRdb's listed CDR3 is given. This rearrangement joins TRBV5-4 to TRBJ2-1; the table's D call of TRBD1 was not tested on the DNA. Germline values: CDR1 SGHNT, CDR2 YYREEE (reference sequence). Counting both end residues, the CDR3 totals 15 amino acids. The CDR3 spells CACSLDRGPTDEQLS.

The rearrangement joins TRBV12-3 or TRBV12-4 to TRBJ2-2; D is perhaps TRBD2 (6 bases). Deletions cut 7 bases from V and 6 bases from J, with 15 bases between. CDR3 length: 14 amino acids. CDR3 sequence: CASNWTTEAGELFF. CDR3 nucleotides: TGTGCCAGCAATTGGACTACAGAAGCCGGGGAGCTGTTTTTT.

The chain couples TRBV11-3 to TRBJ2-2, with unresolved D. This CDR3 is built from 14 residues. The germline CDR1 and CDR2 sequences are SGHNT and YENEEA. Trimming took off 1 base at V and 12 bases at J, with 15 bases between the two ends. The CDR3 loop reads CASSLGRASGKLFF. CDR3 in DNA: TGTGCCAGCAGCTTAGGTCGTGCTTCCGGTAAGCTGTTTTTT.

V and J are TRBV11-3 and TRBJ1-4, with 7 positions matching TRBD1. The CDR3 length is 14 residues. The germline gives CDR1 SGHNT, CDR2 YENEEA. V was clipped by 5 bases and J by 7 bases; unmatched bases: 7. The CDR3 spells CASSLQGNSEKLFF. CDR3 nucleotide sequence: TGTGCCAGCAGCCTACAGGGGAATAGTGAAAAACTGTTTTTT.

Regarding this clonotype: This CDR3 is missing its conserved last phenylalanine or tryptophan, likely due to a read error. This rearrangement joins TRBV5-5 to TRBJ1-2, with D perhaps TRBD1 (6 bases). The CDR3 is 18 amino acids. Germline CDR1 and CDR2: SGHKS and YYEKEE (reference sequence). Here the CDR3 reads CASSLNLIQGSHYYGYTI. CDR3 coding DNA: TGTGCCAGCAGCTTAAATCTAATACAGGGTTCTCATTACTATGGTTACACCATC.

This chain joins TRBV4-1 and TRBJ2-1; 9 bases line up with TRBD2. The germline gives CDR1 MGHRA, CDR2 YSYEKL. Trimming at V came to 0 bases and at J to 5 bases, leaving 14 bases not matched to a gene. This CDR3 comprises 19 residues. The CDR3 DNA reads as TGCGCCAGCAGCCAAGACCATGGATCTAGCGGGACTACCGACAATGAGCAGTTCTTC. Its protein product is CASSQDHGSSGTTDNEQFF.

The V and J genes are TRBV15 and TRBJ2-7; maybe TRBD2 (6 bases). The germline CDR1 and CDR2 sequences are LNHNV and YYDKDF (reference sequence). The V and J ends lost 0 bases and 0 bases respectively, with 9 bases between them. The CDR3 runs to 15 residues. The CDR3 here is CATSRERTNSYEQYF. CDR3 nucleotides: TGTGCCACCAGCAGAGAACGGACTAACTCCTACGAGCAGTACTTC.

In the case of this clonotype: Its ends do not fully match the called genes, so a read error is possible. The CDR3 DNA is TGTGCCAGCAGTTCATTCGATCAGCCCCAGCGTTTT. This encodes CASSSFDQPQRF. The J gene is TRBJ1-5, the V gene TRBV6-6; D gene uncertain. This CDR3 comprises 12 residues. Germline CDR1 reads MNHNY; CDR2 reads SVGAGI (reference sequence).

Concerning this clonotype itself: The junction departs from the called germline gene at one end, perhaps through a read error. The CDR3 sequence: CATSHGTGGTDNDKFF. The CDR3 coding sequence is TGTGCCACCAGCCACGGAACAGGGGGCACCGACAATGATAAGTTCTTC. This chain uses TRBV4-2 with TRBJ2-1, with TRBD1 matching 9 bases. The germline CDR1 and CDR2 sequences are LGHNA and YNFKEQ. The CDR3 extends over 16 amino acids.

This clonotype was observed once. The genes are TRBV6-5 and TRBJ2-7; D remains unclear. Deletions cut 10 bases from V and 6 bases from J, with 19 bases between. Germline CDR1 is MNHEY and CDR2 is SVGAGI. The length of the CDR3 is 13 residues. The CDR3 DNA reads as TGTGCCATCAGAAATCAAGCTACCTGCGAGCAGTACTTC. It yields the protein CAIRNQATCEQYF.